This T cell receptor (beta chain) was recovered during a study of blood T cells in healthy people across ages. In germline, CDR1 is LGHNT, CDR2 FRNRAP. The V and J ends lost 4 bases and 1 base respectively, with 7 bases between them. This CDR3 contains 13 residues. Study observations and caveats: Naive T cell percentage showed a strong correlation with the diversity of TCR beta.

Then a second PCR, running roughly 7 to 11 cycles, was carried out with a sample-barcoded 5' primer and a J-beta primer mix. Using its own MiXCR run on the 5' RACE reads, TCRdb lists one record per CDR3 protein. The repertoire holds around 1,000,000 distinct CDR3 sequences, with around 27% as singletons. With regard to this clonotype: Its antigen is as yet unknown.

These records were also assigned to another study, of T cells of mothers and their children.

The clonotype was recovered from a girl aged 2-10 years in good health. The sequenced sample was blood. The chain joins TRBV12-5 to TRBJ1-1, with no clear D. The CDR3 bases are TGTGCTAGTGGTTCCGAGTGGAACACTGAAGCTTTCTTT. Its protein product is CASGSEWNTEAFF. Supplemented by reference TRBV12-5 and TRBJ1-1, the full variable domain reads DARVTQTPRHKVTEMGQEVTMRCQPILGHNTVFWYRQTMMQGLELLAYFRNRAPLDDSGMPKDRFSAEMPDATLATLKIQPSEPRDSAVYFCASGSEWNTEAFFGQGTRLTVV.